The clone carrying this T cell receptor (beta chain) was counted many times. This entry belongs to a study of T cells after yellow fever vaccination. Germline V gene data show CDR1 as LGHNA and CDR2 as YSLEER. V was clipped by 4 bases and J by 3 bases, with 12 bases between them. The CDR3 contains 15 residues. TCRdb ran MiXCR on the 5' RACE reads and lists one entry per CDR3 protein. The repertoire has around 330,000 distinct CDR3 sequences, roughly 3.5% of them found once; the top ten carry 23%. The receptor was derived from a man younger than 35 who received the YFV17D yellow fever vaccine. V usage is TRBV4-3 and J usage is TRBJ2-2; D is ambiguous. The material sequenced was PBMCs, taken on the day of the yellow fever booster vaccination. The CDR3 here is CASSPIGLYTGELFF. The CDR3 DNA reads TGCGCCAGCAGCCCAATAGGGTTATACACCGGGGAGCTGTTTTTT.